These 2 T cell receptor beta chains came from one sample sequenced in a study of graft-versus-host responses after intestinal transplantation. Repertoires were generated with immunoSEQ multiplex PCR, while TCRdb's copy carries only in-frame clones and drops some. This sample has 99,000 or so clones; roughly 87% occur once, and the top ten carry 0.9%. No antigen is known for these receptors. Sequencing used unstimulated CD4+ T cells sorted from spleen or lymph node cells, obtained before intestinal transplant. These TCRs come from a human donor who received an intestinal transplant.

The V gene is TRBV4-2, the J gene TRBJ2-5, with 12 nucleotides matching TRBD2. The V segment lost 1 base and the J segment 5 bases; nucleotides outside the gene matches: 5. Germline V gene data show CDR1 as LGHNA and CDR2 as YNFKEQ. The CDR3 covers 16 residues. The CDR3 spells CASSQGSSGGAETQYF. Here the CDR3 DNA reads TGTGCCAGCAGCCAAGGATCTAGCGGGGGGGCGGAGACCCAGTACTTC.

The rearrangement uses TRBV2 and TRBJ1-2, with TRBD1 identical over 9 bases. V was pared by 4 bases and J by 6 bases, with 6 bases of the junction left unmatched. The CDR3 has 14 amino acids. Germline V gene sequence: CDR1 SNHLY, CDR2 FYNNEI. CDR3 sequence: CASSVQGAPHGYTF. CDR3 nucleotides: TGTGCCAGCAGTGTACAGGGGGCGCCCCATGGCTACACCTTC.